The rows below give T cell receptor beta chains drawn from one sample of a study of cytomegalovirus exposure and HLA in healthy donors. Sequencing was performed with immunoSEQ multiplex PCR; in TCRdb, only in-frame clones are kept and a portion is missing. This table holds roughly 330,000 clones, about nine tenths found once. Sequences were obtained from PBMCs. The receptor set was obtained from a woman in her twenties or thirties in good health and CMV-seropositive. Both conserved end residues are part of each CDR3. Each record gives: V gene, D gene, J gene, clone size, CDR3 protein, CDR3 DNA. A D gene is named only where the DNA matches it firmly. Clone size is not always given. Where it is, it says once, few, many or a class for expanded clones.

TRBV30	-	TRBJ2-7	few	CAWSGASSSYEQYF	TGTGCCTGGAGTGGGGCGTCGAGCTCCTACGAGCAGTACTTC
TRBV30	-	TRBJ2-7	-	CAWSGSYEQYF	TGTGCCTGGAGTGGGTCCTACGAGCAGTACTTC
TRBV7-6	-	TRBJ2-1	-	CASSWGRAGAENNEQFF	TGTGCCAGCAGCTGGGGGCGTGCGGGAGCCGAAAACAATGAGCAGTTCTTC
TRBV4-1	TRBD2	TRBJ2-3	-	CASSQQRSGGPDTQYF	TGCGCCAGCAGCCAGCAACGTAGCGGGGGGCCAGATACGCAGTATTTT
TRBV5-1	-	TRBJ1-6	few	CASSFPGHSPLHF	TGCGCCAGCAGCTTTCCGGGACACTCACCCCTCCACTTT
TRBV4-3	TRBD1	TRBJ1-2	-	CASSQLTGVNYGYTF	TGCGCCAGCAGCCAGTTGACAGGGGTTAACTATGGCTACACCTTC
TRBV23-1	TRBD1	TRBJ2-7	-	CASSHAGTGCYEQYF	TGCGCCAGCAGTCATGCCGGGACAGGGTGCTACGAGCAGTACTTC
TRBV6-5	-	TRBJ2-7	-	CANLGYRSAYEQYF	TGTGCCAACCTTGGGTACAGGTCTGCCTACGAGCAGTACTTC
TRBV7-9	-	TRBJ1-2	-	CASSIEVQVEGYGYTF	TGTGCCAGCAGCATAGAGGTTCAGGTCGAGGGCTATGGCTACACCTTC
TRBV25-1	-	TRBJ1-4	few	CASSELGVKLFF	TGTGCCAGCAGTGAGCTAGGGGTGAAACTGTTTTTT
TRBV7-8	-	TRBJ1-4	-	CASSFPVATNEKLFF	TGTGCCAGCAGCTTCCCCGTGGCAACTAATGAAAAACTGTTTTTT
TRBV29-1	TRBD1	TRBJ1-3	-	CSVEDRGQGARNTIYF	TGCAGCGTTGAAGATCGTGGACAGGGGGCCAGGAACACCATATATTTT
TRBV2	TRBD1	TRBJ1-2	-	CASSEAPGRGGDNYGYTF	TGTGCCAGCAGTGAAGCGCCCGGCAGGGGGGGGGATAACTATGGCTACACCTTC
TRBV30	-	TRBJ2-1	-	CAWSVVGRVWYEQFF	TGTGCCTGGAGTGTAGTCGGGAGAGTATGGTATGAGCAGTTCTTC
TRBV7-9	TRBD1	TRBJ2-5	once	CASSFSLQGALQETQYF	TGTGCCAGCAGCTTTTCATTACAGGGGGCTTTACAAGAGACCCAGTACTTC
TRBV19	-	TRBJ2-7	-	CASSPGTFYEQYF	TGTGCCAGTAGCCCCGGGACATTCTACGAGCAGTACTTC
TRBV28	TRBD1	TRBJ2-7	-	CASMGQGYEQYF	TGTGCCAGCATGGGACAGGGCTACGAGCAGTACTTC
TRBV19	-	TRBJ2-7	-	CASSTTGRPYEQYF	TGTGCCAGTAGTACAACAGGCCGACCCTACGAGCAGTACTTC
TRBV4-3	-	TRBJ1-2	-	CASSHAGTGAYGYTF	TGCGCCAGCAGCCACGCTGGGACCGGGGCCTATGGCTACACCTTC
TRBV29-1	-	TRBJ1-1	-	CSVERALNTEAFF	TGCAGCGTTGAGAGGGCGCTGAACACTGAAGCTTTCTTT
TRBV9	TRBD1	TRBJ1-2	-	CASSENTGGGYRTF	TGTGCCAGCAGTGAGAACACAGGGGGCGGCTATCGCACCTTC
TRBV5-1	-	TRBJ2-1	-	CASSSDTYNEQFF	TGCGCCAGCAGCTCGGACACCTACAATGAGCAGTTCTTC
TRBV4-2	-	TRBJ2-3	-	CASSAGSGSDTQYF	TGTGCCAGCAGTGCGGGTTCAGGCAGTGATACGCAGTATTTT
TRBV21-1	-	TRBJ2-5	-	CASSKPCREQETQYF	TGTGCCAGCAGCAAGCCCTGCAGGGAACAAGAGACCCAGTACTTC
TRBV19	-	TRBJ2-7	-	CASSIVGQEQYF	TGTGCCAGTAGTATTGTAGGACAGGAGCAGTACTTC
TRBV6-5	TRBD1	TRBJ1-4	-	CASSMGQGFRLFF	TGTGCCAGCAGTATGGGACAGGGATTCAGACTGTTTTTT
TRBV6-4	TRBD2	TRBJ2-1	few	CASSFSGSDEQFF	TGTGCCAGCAGTTTTAGCGGGAGTGATGAGCAGTTCTTC
TRBV7-2	-	TRBJ2-7	-	CASSFGTKAYEQYF	TGTGCCAGCAGCTTCGGGACAAAAGCCTACGAGCAGTACTTC
TRBV5-4	TRBD1	TRBJ2-2	-	CASSGDRGPLNTGELFF	TGTGCCAGCAGCGGAGACAGGGGACCCTTAAACACCGGGGAGCTGTTTTTT
TRBV9	-	TRBJ2-7	-	CASSSELEGAGEQYF	TGTGCCAGCAGCTCCGAGCTTGAGGGTGCCGGGGAGCAGTACTTC
TRBV4-2	-	TRBJ2-7	-	CASSPPTSQYEQYF	TGTGCCAGCAGCCCCCCTACTAGTCAATACGAGCAGTACTTC
TRBV4-2	-	TRBJ1-4	once	CASSQDTGAGEKLFF	TGTGCCAGCAGCCAAGATACGGGGGCGGGTGAAAAACTGTTTTTT
TRBV4-3	-	TRBJ1-3	-	CASSQVGGPGNTIYF	TGCGCCAGCAGCCAAGTCGGGGGCCCTGGAAACACCATATATTTT
TRBV5-4	TRBD2	TRBJ2-7	-	CASSFSGRASFEQYF	TGTGCCAGCAGCTTTAGCGGGAGGGCCTCGTTCGAGCAGTACTTC
TRBV7-2	-	TRBJ1-2	-	CASSLEGSWGYTF	TGTGCCAGCAGCTTAGAGGGTTCGTGGGGCTACACCTTC
TRBV29-1	TRBD1	TRBJ2-7	few	CSVVLKGTGLIQQYF	TGCAGCGTTGTCTTGAAGGGGACAGGGTTAATTCAGCAGTACTTC
TRBV7-3	-	TRBJ2-2	-	CASSPLALNTGELFF	TGTGCCAGCAGCCCCCTTGCATTGAACACCGGGGAGCTGTTTTTT
TRBV28	TRBD1	TRBJ1-5	-	CASSRGGPGQGSLGPQHF	TGTGCCAGCAGTCGTGGGGGTCCGGGACAGGGGTCTCTGGGGCCCCAGCATTTT
TRBV5-6	TRBD1	TRBJ1-2	-	CASSFPQGDTYGYTF	TGTGCCAGCAGCTTCCCCCAGGGGGATACCTATGGCTACACCTTC
TRBV19	-	TRBJ1-5	-	CASSVRQDLSNQPQHF	TGTGCCAGTAGTGTCCGACAAGATCTTAGCAATCAGCCCCAGCATTTT
TRBV27	-	TRBJ2-5	-	CASSQGGWGETQYF	TGTGCCAGCAGTCAGGGGGGGTGGGGAGAGACCCAGTACTTC
TRBV4-1	TRBD2	TRBJ2-2	-	CASSQALAGWAGELFF	TGCGCCAGCAGCCAAGCCCTAGCGGGGTGGGCCGGGGAGCTGTTTTTT
TRBV19	-	TRBJ2-1	-	CASTNRGTTYNEQFF	TGTGCCAGTACTAATAGGGGGACTACCTACAATGAGCAGTTCTTC
TRBV7-2	TRBD2	TRBJ2-7	-	CASSPATSQGYEQYF	TGTGCCAGCAGCCCAGCGACTAGCCAAGGCTACGAGCAGTACTTC
TRBV28	TRBD1	TRBJ1-4	-	CASSLIGTGGKEKLFF	TGTGCCAGCAGTTTGATTGGGACAGGGGGCAAGGAAAAACTGTTTTTT
TRBV6-1	-	TRBJ1-1	-	CASTAGFATEAFF	TGTGCCAGCACCGCAGGGTTTGCCACTGAAGCTTTCTTT
TRBV6-7	TRBD1	TRBJ1-2	-	CASSFKPRTGLYGYTF	TGTGCCAGCAGTTTCAAGCCGAGGACAGGCCTCTATGGCTACACCTTC